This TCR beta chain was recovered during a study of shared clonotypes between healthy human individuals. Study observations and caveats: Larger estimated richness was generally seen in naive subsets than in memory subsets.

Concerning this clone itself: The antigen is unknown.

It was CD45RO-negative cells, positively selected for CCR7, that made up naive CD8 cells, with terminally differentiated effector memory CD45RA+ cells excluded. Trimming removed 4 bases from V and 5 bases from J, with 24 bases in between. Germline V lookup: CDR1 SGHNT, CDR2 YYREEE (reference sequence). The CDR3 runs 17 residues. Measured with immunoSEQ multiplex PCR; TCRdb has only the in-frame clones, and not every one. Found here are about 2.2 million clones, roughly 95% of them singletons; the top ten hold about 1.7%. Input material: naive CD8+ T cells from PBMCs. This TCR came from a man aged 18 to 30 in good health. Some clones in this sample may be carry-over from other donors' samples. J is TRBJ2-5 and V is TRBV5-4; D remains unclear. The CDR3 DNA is TGTGCCAGCAGCCCCGGCCCCCCTGGCTCCCCCACGGAGACCCAGTACTTC. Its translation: CASSPGPPGSPTETQYF.